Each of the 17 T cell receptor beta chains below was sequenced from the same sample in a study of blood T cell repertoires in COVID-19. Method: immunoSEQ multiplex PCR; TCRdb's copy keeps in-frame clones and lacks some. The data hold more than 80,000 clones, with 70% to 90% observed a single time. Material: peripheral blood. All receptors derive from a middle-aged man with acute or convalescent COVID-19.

CDR3 DNA: TGTGCCAGCATTCGACAGGTGGATTCACCCCTCCACTTT. Translating it yields CASIRQVDSPLHF. The rearrangement joins TRBV6-5 to TRBJ1-6, with D possibly being TRBD1 (6 bases). The CDR3 has 13 amino acids. With 7 bases removed from V and 8 bases from J, the gap between germline ends came to 12 bases. CDR1 is MNHEY, CDR2 SVGAGI, per germline.

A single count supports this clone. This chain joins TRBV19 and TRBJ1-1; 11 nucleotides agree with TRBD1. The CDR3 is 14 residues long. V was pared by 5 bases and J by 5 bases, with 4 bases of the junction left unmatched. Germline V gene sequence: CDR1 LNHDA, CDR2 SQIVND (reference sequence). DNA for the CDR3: TGTGCCAGTAGTGCCTGGGACAGGGGGACTGAAGCTTTCTTT. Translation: CASSAWDRGTEAFF.

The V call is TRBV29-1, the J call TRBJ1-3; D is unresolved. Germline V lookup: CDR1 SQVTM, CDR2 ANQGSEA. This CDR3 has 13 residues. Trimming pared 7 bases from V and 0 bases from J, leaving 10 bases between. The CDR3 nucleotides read TGCAGCGCCAAAGAGAGCTCTGGAAACACCATATATTTT. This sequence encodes CSAKESSGNTIYF.

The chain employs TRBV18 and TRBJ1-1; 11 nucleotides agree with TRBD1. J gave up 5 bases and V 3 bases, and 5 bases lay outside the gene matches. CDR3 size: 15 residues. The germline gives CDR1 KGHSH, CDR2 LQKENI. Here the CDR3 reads CASSPRGQGATEAFF. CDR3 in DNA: TGTGCCAGCTCACCGAGAGGACAGGGGGCGACTGAAGCTTTCTTT.

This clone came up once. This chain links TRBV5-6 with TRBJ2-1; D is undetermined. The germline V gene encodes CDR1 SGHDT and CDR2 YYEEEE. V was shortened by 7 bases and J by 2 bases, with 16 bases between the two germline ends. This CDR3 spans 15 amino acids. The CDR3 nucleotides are TGTGCCAGCTCACGCCCACTATTAACCTACAATGAGCAGTTCTTC. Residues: CASSRPLLTYNEQFF.

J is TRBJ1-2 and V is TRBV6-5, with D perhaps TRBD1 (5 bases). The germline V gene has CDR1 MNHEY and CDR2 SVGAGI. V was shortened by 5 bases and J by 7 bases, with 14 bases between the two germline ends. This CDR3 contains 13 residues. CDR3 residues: CASSPQGIGGYTF. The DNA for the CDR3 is TGTGCCAGCAGTCCGCAGGGTATCGGTGGCTACACCTTC.

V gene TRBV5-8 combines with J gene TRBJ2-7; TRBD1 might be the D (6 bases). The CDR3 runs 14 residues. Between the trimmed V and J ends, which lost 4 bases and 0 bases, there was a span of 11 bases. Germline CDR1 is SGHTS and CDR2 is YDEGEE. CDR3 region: CASSTRDNSYEQYF. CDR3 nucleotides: TGTGCCAGCAGCACACGGGACAACTCCTACGAGCAGTACTTC.

The DNA of the CDR3 is TGTGCCTGGAGTGTAGCCCATGGCTACACCTTC. Protein sequence: CAWSVAHGYTF. This sequence joins TRBV30 and TRBJ1-2; D remains unclear. Trimming stripped 0 bases from V and 6 bases from J, with 5 bases between. This CDR3 has 11 residues. Germline V CDR1 and CDR2: GTSNPN, SVGIG (reference sequence).

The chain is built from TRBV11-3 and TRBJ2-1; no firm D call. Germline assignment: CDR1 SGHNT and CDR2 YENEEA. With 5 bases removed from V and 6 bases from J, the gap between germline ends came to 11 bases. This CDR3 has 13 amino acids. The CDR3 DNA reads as TGTGCCAGCAGCGTCGCTAGTGTCAATGAGCAGTTCTTC. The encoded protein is CASSVASVNEQFF.

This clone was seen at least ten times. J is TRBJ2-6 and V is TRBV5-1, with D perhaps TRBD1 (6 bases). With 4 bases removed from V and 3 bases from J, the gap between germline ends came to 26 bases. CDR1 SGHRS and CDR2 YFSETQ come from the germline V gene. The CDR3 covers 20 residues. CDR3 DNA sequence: TGCGCCAGCAGCAGGGACGGGGCCCCCGTTGGGGGCAGTGGGGCCAACGTCCTGACTTTC. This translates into CASSRDGAPVGGSGANVLTF.

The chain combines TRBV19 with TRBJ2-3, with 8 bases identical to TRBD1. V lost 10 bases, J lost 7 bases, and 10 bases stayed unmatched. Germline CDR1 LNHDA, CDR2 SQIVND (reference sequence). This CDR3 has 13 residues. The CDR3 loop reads CATNPTGGNTQYF. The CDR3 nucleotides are TGTGCCACCAACCCAACAGGGGGAAATACGCAGTATTTT.

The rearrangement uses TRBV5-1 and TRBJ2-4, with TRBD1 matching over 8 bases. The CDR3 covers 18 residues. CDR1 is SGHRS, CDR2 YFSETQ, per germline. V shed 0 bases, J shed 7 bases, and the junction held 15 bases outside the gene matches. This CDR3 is CASSLGLLITGGGNIQYF. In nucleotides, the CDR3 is TGCGCCAGCAGCTTGGGCCTACTTATCACAGGGGGAGGTAACATTCAGTACTTC. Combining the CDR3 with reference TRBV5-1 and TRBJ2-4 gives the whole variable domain KAGVTQTPRYLIKTRGQQVTLSCSPISGHRSVSWYQQTPGQGLQFLFEYFSETQRNKGNFPGRFSGRQFSNSRSEMNVSTLELGDSALYLCASSLGLLITGGGNIQYFGAGTRLSVL.

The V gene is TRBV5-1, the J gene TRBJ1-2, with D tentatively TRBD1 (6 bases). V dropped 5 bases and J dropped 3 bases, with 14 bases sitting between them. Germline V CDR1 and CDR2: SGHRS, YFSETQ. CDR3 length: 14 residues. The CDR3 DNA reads TGCGCCAGCAGACCTACAGGGTTGGACTATGGCTACACCTTC. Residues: CASRPTGLDYGYTF.

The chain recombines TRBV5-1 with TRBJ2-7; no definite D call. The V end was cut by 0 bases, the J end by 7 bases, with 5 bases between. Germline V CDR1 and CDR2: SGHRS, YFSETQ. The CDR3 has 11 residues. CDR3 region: CASSLAREQYF. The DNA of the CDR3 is TGCGCCAGCAGCTTGGCCAGAGAGCAGTACTTC.

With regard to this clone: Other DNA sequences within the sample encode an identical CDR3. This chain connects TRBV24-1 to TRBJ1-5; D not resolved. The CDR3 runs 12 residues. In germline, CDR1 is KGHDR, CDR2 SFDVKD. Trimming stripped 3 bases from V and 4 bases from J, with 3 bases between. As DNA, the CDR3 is TGTGCCACCAGTGATCCGAATCAGCCCCAGCATTTT. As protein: CATSDPNQPQHF.

CDR3 bases: TGTGCCAGCAGCCTGTCCGGGACAGGGAACACTGAAGCTTTCTTT. This codes for CASSLSGTGNTEAFF. The genes are TRBV3-1 (or the pseudogene TRBV3-2) and TRBJ1-1, with 8 bases lining up with TRBD1. This CDR3 region has 15 residues. Germline CDR1 and CDR2: LGHDT and YNNKEL (reference sequence). The ends lost 4 bases at V and 1 base at J; junction bases unmatched: 5.

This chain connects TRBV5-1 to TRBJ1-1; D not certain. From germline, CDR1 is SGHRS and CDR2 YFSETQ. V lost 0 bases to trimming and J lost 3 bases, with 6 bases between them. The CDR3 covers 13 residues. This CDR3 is CASSLGGDTEAFF. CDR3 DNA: TGCGCCAGCAGCTTGGGGGGAGACACTGAAGCTTTCTTT.